The next 8 T cell receptor beta chains were all read from a single sample in a study of blood T cell repertoires in COVID-19. Produced via immunoSEQ multiplex PCR; TCRdb's table is partial and in-frame only. The table has around 110,000 clones, approximately 88% seen once. Sequencing was done on a sample of peripheral blood. Receptor source: a man aged 45-65 years with active or convalescent COVID-19.

This clone was observed a single time. The chain recombines TRBV28 with TRBJ1-5; TRBD1 agrees at 12 bases. The trim removed 6 bases at V and 0 bases at J, leaving 12 bases unmatched. The germline V gene encodes CDR1 MDHEN and CDR2 SYDVKM. The CDR3 has 19 amino acids. This chain's CDR3 is CASRTPGQGALHSNQPQHF. The CDR3 coding sequence is TGTGCCAGCAGGACCCCGGGACAGGGGGCACTTCATAGCAATCAGCCCCAGCATTTT.

J is TRBJ2-7 and V is TRBV27; 7 positions agree with TRBD1. In germline, CDR1 is MNHEY, CDR2 SMNVEV (reference sequence). The J segment lost 6 bases and the V segment lost 6 bases, leaving 5 bases of the junction unmatched. The CDR3 runs 12 residues. The CDR3 sequence: CASRPTGREQYF. The CDR3 nucleotides are TGTGCCAGCAGACCGACAGGGCGCGAGCAGTACTTC.

V and J are TRBV30 and TRBJ1-4; the D gene is possibly TRBD1 (6 bases). The CDR3 consists of 12 residues. Germline V gene sequence: CDR1 GTSNPN, CDR2 SVGIG (reference sequence). V dropped 3 bases and J dropped 8 bases, with 10 bases sitting between them. The CDR3 DNA follows: TGTGCCTGGAGCACAGGGCGGGAAAAACTGTTTTTT. Protein: CAWSTGREKLFF. Combining the CDR3 with reference TRBV30 and TRBJ1-4 gives the whole variable domain SQTIHQWPATLVQPVGSPLSLECTVEGTSNPNLYWYRQAAGRGLQLLFYSVGIGQISSEVPQNLSASRPQDRQFILSSKKLLLSDSGFYLCAWSTGREKLFFGSGTQLSVL.

This chain uses TRBV18 with TRBJ2-5, with D possibly matching TRBD1 (5 bases). Germline V lookup: CDR1 KGHSH, CDR2 LQKENI. The V gene lost 2 bases and the J gene lost 5 bases, with 15 bases spanning the gap. The CDR3 has 15 amino acids. The chain's CDR3 is CASSPTSGLGETQYF. The CDR3 bases are TGTGCCAGCTCACCAACTTCAGGGTTAGGGGAGACCCAGTACTTC. The whole variable domain, filled in from reference TRBV18 and TRBJ2-5, reads NAGVMQNPRHLVRRRGQEARLRCSPMKGHSHVYWYRQLPEEGLKFMVYLQKENIIDESGMPKERFSAEFPKEGPSILRIQQVVRGDSAAYFCASSPTSGLGETQYFGPGTRLLVL.

This chain connects TRBV16 to TRBJ2-6; D gene ambiguous. The CDR3 consists of 17 residues. Germline CDR1 reads KGHSY; CDR2 reads FQNENV. V gave up 5 bases and J gave up 4 bases, with 18 bases separating them. The CDR3 DNA follows: TGTGCCAGCAGCGGTTTAATTTGGGCGAGAGGGGCCAACGTCCTGACTTTC. Protein product: CASSGLIWARGANVLTF.

This chain joins TRBV15 and TRBJ2-1; D perhaps matches TRBD1 (5 bases). Trimming left V 0 bases short and J 4 bases short, with 13 bases between. CDR3 length: 16 residues. From germline, CDR1 is LNHNV and CDR2 YYDKDF (reference sequence). CDR3 sequence (DNA): TGTGCCACCAGCAGAGATAAGCAAGGGGTTTACAATGAGCAGTTCTTC. It is translated as CATSRDKQGVYNEQFF. The full variable domain, in which reference TRBV15 and TRBJ2-1 provide the parts outside the CDR3, is DAMVIQNPRYQVTQFGKPVTLSCSQTLNHNVMYWYQQKSSQAPKLLFHYYDKDFNNEADTPDNFQSRRPNTSFCFLDIRSPGLGDTAMYLCATSRDKQGVYNEQFFGPGTRLTVL.

A word on this clone: Other nucleotide sequences from this sample produce the same CDR3. The rearrangement joins TRBV18 to TRBJ2-1; possibly TRBD2 for D (6 bases). Trimming pared 3 bases from V and 5 bases from J, leaving 11 bases between. The CDR3 has 14 amino acids. Germline CDR1 KGHSH, CDR2 LQKENI. The CDR3 DNA sequence: TGTGCCAGCTCACCGAGGCGGGATAACAATGAGCAGTTCTTC. It is translated as CASSPRRDNNEQFF.

The V call is TRBV13, the J call TRBJ1-2; 8 bases are shared with TRBD1. The CDR3 runs to 14 residues. J was trimmed by 3 bases and V by 0 bases; bases with no gene match: 0. From germline, CDR1 is PRHDT and CDR2 FYEKMQ (reference sequence). CDR3 in DNA: TGTGCCAGCAGCTTAGGGACAGGGGACTATGGCTACACCTTC. Amino acids: CASSLGTGDYGYTF.